This entry is about one TCR beta chain. The trim removed 10 bases at V and 4 bases at J, leaving 7 bases unmatched. In germline, CDR1 is MNHNY, CDR2 SVGAGI (reference sequence). This CDR3 has 13 residues. The sample is drawn from a study of OX40 agonist ivuxolimab in advanced cancers. The overall study: While on treatment, patients had intravenous ivuxolimab at 0.01 to 10 mg/kg every 2 weeks.

Sequencing was performed with immunoSEQ multiplex PCR; in TCRdb, only in-frame clones are kept and a portion is missing. The sample shows some 90,000 clones, 92% of them seen only once. The sequencing here drew on CD4+ or CD8+ T cells sorted from blood, taken in a trial of the OX40 agonist ivuxolimab. The chain carries TRBV6-6 and TRBJ1-3; 7 bases agree with TRBD1. The receptor's source is an adult with an advanced solid tumor such as melanoma, head and neck, liver or kidney cancer. The CDR3 DNA is TGTGCCACAAATAGGGACAGCGGAAACACCATATATTTT. Its protein product is CATNRDSGNTIYF.